The source of this T cell receptor beta chain is a study of regulatory T cells in long-lasting Graves disease. iRepertoire HTBI primers and Arm-PCR of CDR3 regions built TCR beta libraries. TCRdb passed the multiplex PCR reads through MiXCR, listing each CDR3 protein once. Found here are 700,000 or so distinct CDR3 sequences, around 32% of them singletons; the top ten hold about 40%. V was shortened by 5 bases and J by 1 base, with 8 bases between the two germline ends. In germline, CDR1 is SGHDN, CDR2 FVKESK. The CDR3 is made up of 14 amino acids. This clonotype was observed a handful of times. Its matching antigen is unknown. The sample's time point: persistent/refractory GD, antithyroid drugs over 5 years with positive TRAb. RNA isolated from PBMCs was used to make the TCR library. An endocrinology unit in Xi'an, China, supplied the patients. General study points: Preferential use of TRBV28, TRBJ1-2 and TRBJ2-5 was seen in persistent disease. Sample size was small, which may have lowered accuracy.

This sequence was found in a female donor with Graves disease. This sequence joins TRBV14 and TRBJ1-4; D is unclear. Sequenced here: peripheral blood mononuclear cells (PBMCs), sampled when the disease was refractory, from a patient treated with antithyroid drugs. The CDR3 spells CASSFSQTNEKLFF. The CDR3, as DNA: TGTGCCAGCAGCTTCAGTCAAACTAATGAAAAACTGTTTTTT. The variable domain in full, completed from reference TRBV14 and TRBJ1-4, reads EAGVTQFPSHSVIEKGQTVTLRCDPISGHDNLYWYRRVMGKEIKFLLHFVKESKQDESGMPNNRFLAERTGGTYSTLKVQPAELEDSGVYFCASSFSQTNEKLFFGSGTQLSVL.